What follows are 32 T cell receptor beta chains derived from one specimen sequenced in a study of blood T cell repertoires in COVID-19. The data were produced by immunoSEQ multiplex PCR, yet TCRdb's version contains in-frame clones alone and is incomplete. This table holds under 200,000 clones, roughly 87% found once. Sequenced: PBMCs or T cells enriched from blood (not recorded which). The source is a middle-aged man who had recovered from COVID-19.

CDR3 loop: CASSQDRLALAGGRDTQYF. CDR3 in DNA: TGCGCCAGCAGCCAAGATCGTTTGGCGCTAGCGGGAGGGCGGGATACGCAGTATTTT. The V call is TRBV4-1, the J call TRBJ2-3, with TRBD2 identical over 12 bases. The CDR3 covers 19 residues. V lost 0 bases and J lost 6; bases outside the gene matches: 13. Germline V gene lookup returns CDR1 MGHRA and CDR2 YSYEKL.

The chain is built from TRBV7-9 and TRBJ1-1, with D maybe TRBD1 (6 bases). With 5 bases removed from V and 4 bases from J, the gap between germline ends came to 17 bases. Per germline, CDR1 SEHNR and CDR2 FQNEAQ (reference sequence). This CDR3 contains 15 residues. CDR3 nucleotide sequence: TGTGCCAGCAGCCTAAACAGGGCCACAAGCACTGAAGCTTTCTTT. As protein: CASSLNRATSTEAFF.

The gene calls are TRBV27 and TRBJ1-6; 11 bases match TRBD1. V gave up 7 bases and J gave up 7 bases; unmatched junction bases: 6. Per the germline V gene, CDR1 is MNHEY and CDR2 is SMNVEV (reference sequence). The CDR3 length is 15 residues. CDR3 bases: TGTGCCAGCACCAAGGACAGGGGGCTGAATTCACCCCTCCACTTT. This gives the protein CASTKDRGLNSPLHF.

V and J are TRBV30 and TRBJ2-3, with D possibly being TRBD2 (5 bases). The V end was cut by 0 bases, the J end by 1 base, with 14 bases between. CDR1 GTSNPN and CDR2 SVGIG come from the germline V gene (reference sequence). This CDR3 contains 16 residues. The CDR3 reads CAWSVPRALGTDTQYF. The CDR3 DNA reads as TGTGCCTGGAGTGTACCGCGGGCACTCGGCACAGATACGCAGTATTTT.

V and J are TRBV5-1 and TRBJ2-7; weak D call: TRBD1 (5 bases). The CDR3 is 16 residues long. Trimming took 2 bases from V and 1 from J, leaving 16 bases between them. Looked up from germline, CDR1 is SGHRS and CDR2 is YFSETQ. CDR3 sequence (DNA): TGCGCCAGCAGCTTCATCTTTGACAGCCCTTCCTACGAGCAGTACTTC. As protein: CASSFIFDSPSYEQYF.

The chain combines TRBV29-1 with TRBJ2-7; 13 nucleotides match TRBD2. Germline V gene data show CDR1 as SQVTM and CDR2 as ANQGSEA. Trimming cost V 3 bases and J 5 bases; bases outside gene matches: 7. There are 15 residues in the CDR3. CDR3 coding DNA: TGCAGCGTTGACTGGACTAGCGGGAGAGTCAACGAGCAGTACTTC. This sequence encodes CSVDWTSGRVNEQYF.

V is TRBV19 and J is TRBJ2-7, with 9 bases fitting TRBD1. Unmatched junction bases numbered 1, after V lost 4 bases and J lost 0 bases. CDR3 size: 14 residues. The germline V gene has CDR1 LNHDA and CDR2 SQIVND (reference sequence). CDR3 nucleotides: TGTGCCAGTAGTAAGACAGGGGGCTCCTACGAGCAGTACTTC. Its protein is CASSKTGGSYEQYF.

The gene calls are TRBV3-1 (or the pseudogene TRBV3-2) and TRBJ2-1; 7 nucleotides align to TRBD2. Unmatched junction bases numbered 9, after V lost 1 base and J lost 6 bases. This CDR3 is 16 amino acids long. Germline values: CDR1 LGHDT, CDR2 YNNKEL (reference sequence). The CDR3, as DNA: TGTGCCAGCAGCCAAGGACCCAGTTGGGGGGGCAATGAGCAGTTCTTC. Amino acids: CASSQGPSWGGNEQFF.

The gene calls are TRBV6-4 and TRBJ1-5; TRBD1 might be the D (5 bases). The V end lost 7 bases, the J end lost 7 bases, and 17 bases lay between the germline ends. Germline V gene data show CDR1 as MRHNA and CDR2 as SNTAGT. The CDR3 covers 14 residues. CDR3 sequence: CASTSLQGEQPQHF. The CDR3 DNA reads TGTGCCAGCACCTCTTTGCAGGGTGAGCAGCCCCAGCATTTT.

The J gene is TRBJ2-2, the V gene TRBV5-1, with 8 bases aligning to TRBD2. Germline V CDR1 and CDR2: SGHRS, YFSETQ. The CDR3 extends over 17 amino acids. The V and J ends lost 1 base and 1 base, in that order; junction bases with no gene match: 6. The DNA of the CDR3 is TGCGCCAGCAGCTTGCCCGGGACTAGTGGGAACACCGGGGAGCTGTTTTTT. Translating gives CASSLPGTSGNTGELFF.

The table lists this clone with a few counts. This chain joins TRBV4-1 and TRBJ1-2; D remains unclear. Trimming removed 1 base at V and 1 base at J, with 7 bases between. Germline-derived CDR1 and CDR2 are MGHRA and YSYEKL. CDR3 length equals 14 residues. The CDR3 reads CASSQGPSNYGYTF. CDR3 in DNA: TGCGCCAGCAGCCAAGGTCCCAGTAACTATGGCTACACCTTC.

The rearrangement uses TRBV27 and TRBJ2-2, with 11 positions matching TRBD2. Trimming cost V 8 bases and J 14 bases; bases outside gene matches: 4. The CDR3 length is 11 residues. Germline lookup yields CDR1 MNHEY and CDR2 SMNVEV (reference sequence). The CDR3 here is CASGTSGRLFF. For the CDR3, the DNA is TGTGCCAGCGGGACTAGCGGACGACTGTTTTTT.

The chain employs TRBV5-5 and TRBJ2-1; D gene uncertain. This CDR3 has 14 residues. The V gene's germline CDR1 is SGHKS and CDR2 YYEKEE (reference sequence). V was shortened by 0 bases and J by 6 bases, with 10 bases between the two germline ends. The CDR3 DNA reads TGTGCCAGCAGCTTGGTACATATCTCCAATGAGCAGTTCTTC. Its protein is CASSLVHISNEQFF.

The chain combines TRBV5-6 with TRBJ1-2; 10 nucleotides align to TRBD1. The germline V gene encodes CDR1 SGHDT and CDR2 YYEEEE. V shed 2 bases, J shed 5 bases, and the junction held 12 bases outside the gene matches. The CDR3 is 17 residues long. The CDR3 coding sequence is TGTGCCAGCAGCTTTTCGGGCCCGGGACAGGGGATGTATGGCTACACCTTC. Translated, it gives CASSFSGPGQGMYGYTF.

This clone showed up just a few times. The J gene is TRBJ1-4, the V gene TRBV28, with 8 bases aligning to TRBD1. V trimming: 4 bases; J trimming: 4 bases; junction bases outside the gene matches: 8. CDR3 length equals 16 residues. Germline V gives CDR1 MDHEN, CDR2 SYDVKM. This chain's CDR3 is CASSYSPGQDNEKLFF. The CDR3 nucleotides read TGTGCCAGCAGTTATTCTCCGGGACAGGATAATGAAAAACTGTTTTTT. Based on the CDR3 plus reference TRBV28 and TRBJ1-4, the full variable domain is DVKVTQSSRYLVKRTGEKVFLECVQDMDHENMFWYRQDPGLGLRLIYFSYDVKMKEKGDIPEGYSVSREKKERFSLILESASTNQTSMYLCASSYSPGQDNEKLFFGSGTQLSVL.

The chain combines TRBV28 with TRBJ1-2, with D possibly being TRBD1 (6 bases). Trimming cost V 6 bases and J 4 bases, with 27 bases left between them. CDR1 is MDHEN and CDR2 is SYDVKM in the germline V gene. The CDR3 is 18 amino acids. The CDR3 loop reads CASRPTLGGPNFSYGYTF. The CDR3 DNA follows: TGTGCCAGCAGACCTACCCTCGGGGGGCCCAACTTTAGCTATGGCTACACCTTC.

The genes are TRBV10-2 and TRBJ1-1, with TRBD1 matching 8 bases. The germline CDR1 and CDR2 sequences are WSHSY and SAAADI. The CDR3 sequence is 14 residues long. Germline trimming cut 3 bases from V and 6 bases from J; bases unmatched to any gene: 6. The CDR3 DNA follows: TGCGCCAGCAGTGATCCCGGGACAGGCCCTGAAGCTTTCTTT. As protein: CASSDPGTGPEAFF.

The chain recombines TRBV7-8 with TRBJ2-5; D unresolved. Trimming removed 5 bases from V and 7 bases from J, with 11 bases in between. The CDR3 is made up of 12 amino acids. CDR1 is SGHVS and CDR2 is FQNEAQ in the germline V gene. The chain's CDR3 is CASSPPSGTQYF. The CDR3, as DNA: TGTGCCAGCAGCCCCCCCTCCGGGACCCAGTACTTC.

V usage is TRBV24-1 and J usage is TRBJ1-1; 8 bases fit TRBD1. V lost 4 bases, J lost 4 bases, and 7 bases stayed unmatched. The CDR3 length is 15 residues. In germline, CDR1 is KGHDR, CDR2 SFDVKD. The CDR3 coding sequence is TGTGCCACCAGTGACCCTGGACAGGGAGGCACTGAAGCTTTCTTT. This sequence encodes CATSDPGQGGTEAFF.

The gene calls are TRBV11-3 and TRBJ2-7, with D perhaps matching TRBD2 (5 bases). Germline CDR1 SGHNT, CDR2 YENEEA. This CDR3 has 14 residues. V was pared by 1 base and J by 0 bases, with 7 bases between. The DNA of the CDR3 is TGTGCCAGCAGCTTAGCGGCGGGCTCCTACGAGCAGTACTTC. It codes for CASSLAAGSYEQYF.

V gene TRBV19 combines with J gene TRBJ2-3; 8 bases match TRBD2. CDR1 LNHDA and CDR2 SQIVND come from the germline V gene (reference sequence). Trimming removed 7 bases from V and 1 base from J; junction bases left unmatched: 1. This CDR3 region has 13 residues. As DNA, the CDR3 is TGTGCCAGTAAGACTAGCGGCACAGATACGCAGTATTTT. Its protein product is CASKTSGTDTQYF.

The J gene is TRBJ2-7, the V gene TRBV5-1; 7 nucleotides match TRBD2. V was clipped by 1 base and J by 7 bases; unmatched bases: 8. Looked up from germline, CDR1 is SGHRS and CDR2 is YFSETQ. This CDR3 spans 14 amino acids. The CDR3, as DNA: TGCGCCAGCAGCTTGAGACAGTCCGGGGGGGAGCAGTACTTC. Its translation is CASSLRQSGGEQYF.

The chain is built from TRBV7-6 and TRBJ2-7; 7 bases are a match to TRBD2. The CDR3 consists of 15 residues. CDR1 and CDR2 (germline): SGHVS, FNYEAQ. The V gene end was trimmed by 3 bases and the J gene end by 4 bases; junction bases not matched to a gene: 9. CDR3 sequence reads: CASSLAPGGVYEQYF. In nucleotides, the CDR3 is TGTGCCAGCAGCTTGGCCCCTGGGGGGGTTTACGAGCAGTACTTC.

This clone was counted only a few times. The chain carries TRBV27 and TRBJ2-1, with 9 bases fitting TRBD2. Germline CDR1 and CDR2: MNHEY and SMNVEV (reference sequence). The V gene end was trimmed by 10 bases and the J gene end by 12 bases; junction bases not matched to a gene: 19. The CDR3 is made up of 15 amino acids. The CDR3 DNA reads TGTGCCACGGAGGACGGGGCGGGAGGGCCACAGGGGCAGTTCTTC. Its translation: CATEDGAGGPQGQFF.

The rearrangement uses TRBV27 and TRBJ2-5; 7 bases map to TRBD2. From germline, CDR1 is MNHEY and CDR2 SMNVEV (reference sequence). The CDR3 spans 17 residues. V lost 5 bases to trimming and J lost 5 bases; unmatched junction nucleotides: 17. CDR3 DNA: TGTGCCAGCAGTCTAACCCGTGGTGCGGGGGTGCTTGAGACCCAGTACTTC. Translation gives CASSLTRGAGVLETQYF.

This chain uses TRBV7-6 with TRBJ2-2, with D possibly TRBD1 on 7 matching bases. This CDR3 has 16 residues. Germline V CDR1 and CDR2: SGHVS, FNYEAQ. The V end was cut by 5 bases, the J end by 4 bases, with 17 bases between. DNA for the CDR3: TGTGCCAGCAGCCTCCAGGGGGGTTCGGGCACCGGGGAGCTGTTTTTT. Translation gives CASSLQGGSGTGELFF.

V gene TRBV6-1 combines with J gene TRBJ1-5; 9 bases are shared with TRBD1. The CDR3 has 18 amino acids. The J segment lost 3 bases and the V segment lost 3 bases, leaving 12 bases of the junction unmatched. Germline V gives CDR1 MNHNS, CDR2 SASEGT. This chain's CDR3 is CASSDRVQDRGINQPQHF. CDR3 nucleotide sequence: TGTGCCAGCAGTGACAGGGTACAAGACAGGGGGATCAATCAGCCCCAGCATTTT.

J is TRBJ1-2 and V is TRBV19, with a tentative D call TRBD1 (6 bases). In germline, CDR1 is LNHDA, CDR2 SQIVND (reference sequence). This CDR3 spans 15 amino acids. V lost 7 bases, J lost 8 bases, and 23 bases lay in between. The CDR3 bases are TGTGCCAGTACTCAAAATTGGGACAACCGCGGAGGCTACACCTTC. This encodes CASTQNWDNRGGYTF.

This chain uses TRBV6-5 with TRBJ1-1; 7 nucleotides agree with TRBD1. V lost 6 bases, J lost 5 bases, and 9 bases stayed unmatched. Germline lookup yields CDR1 MNHEY and CDR2 SVGAGI. The CDR3 contains 14 residues. The CDR3 coding sequence is TGTGCCAGCAGGTGGACAGGTCGGGAGACTGAAGCTTTCTTT. This encodes CASRWTGRETEAFF.

CDR3 coding DNA: TGCAGTGCTAGTGTTGATGTGGCCAATCAGCCCCAGCATTTT. It codes for CSASVDVANQPQHF. The J gene is TRBJ1-5, the V gene TRBV20-1; no firm D call. Germline V CDR1 and CDR2: DFQATT, SNEGSKA (reference sequence). The germline V and J ends were trimmed by 3 bases and 3 bases, with 12 bases remaining between them. The CDR3 is made up of 14 amino acids.

The chain carries TRBV19 and TRBJ2-4; no definite D call. CDR1 and CDR2 from the germline V gene are LNHDA and SQIVND (reference sequence). This CDR3 has 12 residues. V gave up 8 bases and J gave up 8 bases, with 13 bases separating them. CDR3 loop: CASQGLGDIQYF. CDR3 sequence (DNA): TGTGCCAGTCAAGGCCTCGGAGACATTCAGTACTTC.

The J gene is TRBJ2-5, the V gene TRBV27, with 8 nucleotides matching TRBD2. The V and J ends lost 5 bases and 2 bases, in that order; junction bases with no gene match: 10. The CDR3 spans 16 residues. CDR1 MNHEY and CDR2 SMNVEV come from the germline V gene (reference sequence). In nucleotides, the CDR3 is TGTGCCAGCAGTACGATCGGGGGGGGTGGGCAAGAGACCCAGTACTTC. Amino acid sequence: CASSTIGGGGQETQYF.